This section outlines one TCR beta chain sequence together with its context. Its antigen remains unknown. This sample is part of a study of cytomegalovirus exposure and HLA in healthy donors. It was with 60 Vbeta and 13 Jbeta primers that the PCR ran. Assay used: immunoSEQ multiplex PCR; TCRdb lists only in-frame clones, some missing. The sample records around 180,000 clones, around 80% being singletons. V lost 4 bases and J 1 base, leaving 11 bases between the germline ends. Germline V lookup: CDR1 SGHTS, CDR2 YDEGEE. The CDR3 is 14 amino acids. General observations from the study: HLA-A and HLA-B allele assignments for most subjects were reportedly predicted accurately using TCR beta sequences.

The TCR comes from a middle-aged woman in good health and CMV-seronegative. Sequenced material: PBMCs. The gene calls are TRBV5-8 and TRBJ2-5, with unresolved D. CDR3 sequence reads: CASSLRQVQETQYF. The CDR3 bases are TGTGCCAGCAGCCTAAGACAAGTCCAAGAGACCCAGTACTTC.